The rows below give T cell receptor beta chains drawn from one sample of a study of shared clonotypes between healthy human individuals. TCRdb's copy holds only in-frame clones and misses some; the assay was immunoSEQ multiplex PCR. Among about 2.3 million clones listed, more than 80% were seen once. The sample taken for sequencing was naive CD4+ T cells from PBMCs. The receptors were sampled from a man aged 18 to 29 in good health. Some clones in this sample may be carry-over from other donors' samples. Each CDR3 is given with its conserved first and last residue. D genes are given only for firm matches. The listing skips clone size in some rows; elsewhere it reads once, few, many or a size class.

clone_size	v_call	j_call	d_call	cdr3_nt	cdr3_aa
.	TRBV7-9	TRBJ1-1	.	TGTGCCAGCAGCTTAGAGGGGATGAACACTGAAGCTTTCTTT	CASSLEGMNTEAFF
once	TRBV30	TRBJ1-2	TRBD1	TGTGCCTGGAGAAAGACAGGGTTCGCCTATGGCTACACCTTC	CAWRKTGFAYGYTF
.	TRBV7-3	TRBJ2-7	TRBD2	TGTGCCAGCAGCTTAGCGGGAGGAGGGGGAGAGCAGTACTTC	CASSLAGGGGEQYF
.	TRBV28	TRBJ2-7	.	TGTGCCAGCTCACACCCGGTCAAGACCTACGAGCAGTACTTC	CASSHPVKTYEQYF
.	TRBV28	TRBJ1-2	.	TGTGCCAGCAGCCAAGCCTACTATGGCTACACCTTC	CASSQAYYGYTF
.	TRBV6-6	TRBJ1-2	.	TGTGCCAGCAGTTACTCCGCCGGAGAGAATGGCTACACCTTC	CASSYSAGENGYTF
.	TRBV7-6	TRBJ2-7	.	TGTGCCAGCAGCCCTGGGACCTACGAGCAGTACTTC	CASSPGTYEQYF
.	TRBV7-3	TRBJ2-3	.	TGTGCCAGCAGCCTGGGGGCCTATGTGGGGGGCACAGATACGCAGTATTTT	CASSLGAYVGGTDTQYF
few	TRBV5-1	TRBJ2-7	.	TGCGCCAGCAGCTTGATACGGGAGAGCTCCTACGAGCAGTACTTC	CASSLIRESSYEQYF
.	TRBV5-1	TRBJ2-7	TRBD1	TGCGCCAGCAGCTCCGGACAGGGCGGGAACCACGAGCAGTACTTC	CASSSGQGGNHEQYF
.	TRBV19	TRBJ2-2	TRBD1	TGTGCCAGTCTTCAGGGACAGGGGGGAATCGGGGAGCTGTTTTTT	CASLQGQGGIGELFF
.	TRBV28	TRBJ1-2	.	TGTGCCAGCAGTTTATTCCGCTATGGCTACACCTTC	CASSLFRYGYTF
.	TRBV10-1	TRBJ1-5	.	TGCGCCAGCAGCGAAACAGGGAATAGCAATCAGCCCCAGCATTTT	CASSETGNSNQPQHF
.	TRBV6-6	TRBJ2-7	TRBD1	TGTGCCAGCAGTTGGTGGGACAGGGTACACGAGCAGTACTTC	CASSWWDRVHEQYF
.	TRBV9	TRBJ1-5	.	TGTGCCAGCAGTGCCTCAGGGTATGGCAATCAGCCCCAGCATTTT	CASSASGYGNQPQHF
.	TRBV28	TRBJ2-7	TRBD2	TGTGCCAGCAGTTTTCCTAGCGGGAGGTACGAGCAGTACTTC	CASSFPSGRYEQYF
.	TRBV27	TRBJ1-3	TRBD1	TGTGCCAGCAGTTGGCGAACAGGGGGCAGTGGAAACACCATATATTTT	CASSWRTGGSGNTIYF
.	TRBV27	TRBJ1-2	TRBD1	TGTGCCAGCAGGACCCCCGGACAGGGGACTAATGGCTACACCTTC	CASRTPGQGTNGYTF
.	TRBV18	TRBJ2-7	.	TGTGCCAGCTCAACGGACGGAATTTACGAGCAGTACTTC	CASSTDGIYEQYF
.	TRBV11-2	TRBJ1-2	TRBD1	TGTGCCAGCAGAAACCCGCGGACAGGAGGAGGCTACACCTTC	CASRNPRTGGGYTF
.	TRBV18	TRBJ2-7	TRBD2	TGTGCCAGCTATTCAGGGCTAGCGGACGAGCAGTACTTC	CASYSGLADEQYF
.	TRBV28	TRBJ2-1	.	TGTGCCAGCAGTTCTGCCCCCCGAACCTACAATGAGCAGTTCTTC	CASSSAPRTYNEQFF
.	TRBV28	TRBJ2-7	TRBD2	TGTGCCAGCAGTTTATCTTTGGCGGGAGACGGGTACTTC	CASSLSLAGDGYF